Below, 30 T cell receptor beta chains from the same sample are listed, as sequenced in a study of T cells in Graves' hyperthyroidism and ophthalmopathy. RNA transcripts provided the source from which TCR beta CDR3 regions were amplified. The HTBI set primed first-round TCR CDR3 RT-PCR. TCRdb analysed the multiplex PCR reads with MiXCR anew, one entry per CDR3 protein. Of about 700,000 distinct CDR3 sequences detected, nearly 45% appear once; the ten largest clones hold roughly 6.5%. The sequenced sample was peripheral blood or thyroid tissue (not recorded which). The receptors shown here come from an adult man with Graves' disease, either hyperthyroidism or ophthalmopathy (not recorded which).

The V call is TRBV7-9, the J call TRBJ1-2; 8 nucleotides align to TRBD1. This CDR3 is built from 14 residues. J gave up 7 bases and V 1 base, and 5 bases lay outside the gene matches. CDR1 is SEHNR and CDR2 is FQNEAQ in the germline V gene (reference sequence). CDR3 DNA: TGTGCCAGCAGCTTAGTCCCAGGGGGCAGTGGCTACACCTTC. Translation gives CASSLVPGGSGYTF.

The CDR3 loop reads CAWSGDRGNQPQHF. Written as DNA, the CDR3 is TGTGCCTGGAGTGGGGACAGGGGCAATCAGCCCCAGCATTTT. The J gene is TRBJ1-5, the V gene TRBV30; TRBD1 matches at 9 bases. V lost 1 base to trimming and J lost 2 bases; unmatched junction nucleotides: 0. Germline V gene data show CDR1 as GTSNPN and CDR2 as SVGIG (reference sequence). The CDR3 has 14 amino acids.

This chain uses TRBV20-1 with TRBJ2-2; 8 positions agree with TRBD2. Germline CDR1 is DFQATT and CDR2 is SNEGSKA (reference sequence). J was trimmed by 5 bases and V by 5 bases; bases with no gene match: 7. The CDR3 spans 14 residues. The CDR3 protein is CSAGGASGTGELFF. Here the CDR3 DNA reads TGCAGTGCTGGAGGGGCTAGCGGGACCGGGGAGCTGTTTTTT.

This clonotype was seen a handful of times. This rearrangement joins TRBV9 to TRBJ1-3, with D hard to call. Germline V lookup: CDR1 SGDLS, CDR2 YYNGEE. The CDR3 totals 14 residues. The V end was cut by 1 base, the J end by 2 bases, with 7 bases between. The CDR3 DNA reads TGTGCCAGCAGCGTAACCTGGGCTGGAAACACCATATATTTT. It yields the protein CASSVTWAGNTIYF.

V and J are TRBV6-6 and TRBJ1-4, with 11 bases identical to TRBD1. Germline assignment: CDR1 MNHNY and CDR2 SVGAGI (reference sequence). This CDR3 is 13 amino acids long. Trimming cost V 9 bases and J 5 bases; bases outside gene matches: 2. DNA for the CDR3: TGTGCCAGGGACAGGGGGCGAAATGAAAAACTGTTTTTT. It translates to CARDRGRNEKLFF.

This clonotype was detected only a few times. The chain uses TRBV7-9 and TRBJ2-7; 7 bases map to TRBD2. Germline loops: CDR1 SEHNR, CDR2 FQNEAQ (reference sequence). The trim removed 5 bases at V and 4 bases at J, leaving 8 bases unmatched. This CDR3 spans 14 amino acids. CDR3 in DNA: TGTGCCAGCAGCACTGAGCGGGATAGGTACGAGCAGTACTTC. This encodes CASSTERDRYEQYF. The full variable domain, rest sourced from reference TRBV7-9 and TRBJ2-7, is DTGVSQNPRHKITKRGQNVTFRCDPISEHNRLYWYRQTLGQGPEFLTYFQNEAQLEKSRLLSDRFSAERPKGSFSTLEIQRTEQGDSAMYLCASSTERDRYEQYFGPGTRLTVT.

The rearrangement joins TRBV20-1 to TRBJ1-4; 7 bases agree with TRBD1. With 0 bases clipped from V and 5 bases from J, the junction kept 9 bases outside the gene matches. This CDR3 has 16 residues. The germline V gene encodes CDR1 DFQATT and CDR2 SNEGSKA (reference sequence). The CDR3 DNA reads as TGCAGTGCTAGAGATCGGCCAGGGACAGTCAATGAAAAACTGTTTTTT. Protein: CSARDRPGTVNEKLFF.

This clonotype was observed at least ten times. This chain uses TRBV14 with TRBJ1-2, with TRBD1 identical over 8 bases. Per the germline V gene, CDR1 is SGHDN and CDR2 is FVKESK. This CDR3 comprises 14 residues. V shed 4 bases and J 8 bases; nucleotides not matched to a gene: 9. The CDR3 reads CASSREDRAEGYTF. Written as DNA, the CDR3 is TGTGCCAGCAGCCGGGAGGACAGGGCGGAGGGCTACACCTTC. Together with reference TRBV14 and TRBJ1-2, the CDR3 gives the full variable domain: EAGVTQFPSHSVIEKGQTVTLRCDPISGHDNLYWYRRVMGKEIKFLLHFVKESKQDESGMPNNRFLAERTGGTYSTLKVQPAELEDSGVYFCASSREDRAEGYTFGSGTRLTVV.

Many counts were recorded for this clonotype. The genes are TRBV2 and TRBJ1-5; no definite D call. V shed 5 bases and J shed 9 bases, with 11 bases lying between them. The germline gives CDR1 SNHLY, CDR2 FYNNEI. CDR3 size: 12 residues. In DNA form, the CDR3 reads TGTGCCAGCAGTACCGGGCCGGGGCCCCAGCATTTT. Its translation is CASSTGPGPQHF.

This clonotype has ten or more counts. The chain recombines TRBV10-2 with TRBJ1-1; D is unresolved. The CDR3 covers 14 residues. Germline values: CDR1 WSHSY, CDR2 SAAADI. The ends were cut back, 3 bases at V and 1 base at J, with 9 bases in the middle. The DNA for the CDR3 is TGCGCCAGCAGTGACGTGGGCGCGAACACTGAAGCTTTCTTT. As protein: CASSDVGANTEAFF.

About this clonotype itself: This clone may be a read error of a much larger clone one base away. This chain links TRBV11-2 with TRBJ1-2; 9 nucleotides agree with TRBD1. Germline CDR1 SGHAT, CDR2 FQNNGV. J gave up 2 bases and V 5 bases, and 6 bases lay outside the gene matches. This CDR3 is built from 15 residues. CDR3 coding DNA: TGTGCCAGCAGCACCATCGGGACAGGGAACTATGGCTACACCTTC. It encodes CASSTIGTGNYGYTF.

This clonotype has a handful of counts. The rearrangement links TRBV28 to TRBJ1-6; 12 bases are shared with TRBD1. Germline V gene lookup returns CDR1 MDHEN and CDR2 SYDVKM. The CDR3 consists of 15 residues. The V gene end was trimmed by 7 bases and the J gene end by 9 bases; junction bases not matched to a gene: 7. This CDR3 reads CASILGQGAGSPLHF. The CDR3 region has the DNA TGTGCCAGCATCCTGGGACAGGGGGCCGGTTCACCCCTCCACTTT. The full variable domain, completed using reference TRBV28 and TRBJ1-6, is DVKVTQSSRYLVKRTGEKVFLECVQDMDHENMFWYRQDPGLGLRLIYFSYDVKMKEKGDIPEGYSVSREKKERFSLILESASTNQTSMYLCASILGQGAGSPLHFGNGTRLTVT.

The rearrangement joins TRBV5-5 to TRBJ1-2; 9 nucleotides match TRBD1. The germline V gene encodes CDR1 SGHKS and CDR2 YYEKEE (reference sequence). The CDR3 contains 16 residues. V lost 4 bases and J lost 6; bases outside the gene matches: 13. The CDR3 loop is CASSGQGSQPLDGYTF. CDR3 nucleotides: TGTGCCAGCAGCGGACAGGGGTCCCAGCCCCTTGATGGCTACACCTTC.

The chain has TRBV10-3 and TRBJ2-3, with TRBD2 matching 8 bases. There are 11 residues in the CDR3. The V gene end was trimmed by 0 bases and the J gene end by 14 bases; junction bases not matched to a gene: 1. Germline CDR1 is ENHRY and CDR2 is SYGVKD. The CDR3 here is CAISESGLVYF. Here the CDR3 DNA reads TGTGCCATCAGTGAGTCGGGACTAGTGTATTTT.

V and J are TRBV15 and TRBJ2-6; TRBD1 is a possible D gene (7 bases). Germline values: CDR1 LNHNV, CDR2 YYDKDF (reference sequence). V lost 0 bases, J lost 5 bases, and 11 bases lay in between. This CDR3 has 16 amino acids. CDR3 sequence (DNA): TGTGCCACCAGCAGAGAAGGGGGCGGGAGGGCCAACGTCCTGACTTTC. Protein: CATSREGGGRANVLTF.

The genes are TRBV25-1 and TRBJ2-5; D gene unclear. The germline CDR1 and CDR2 sequences are MGHDK and SYGVNS. This CDR3 region has 13 residues. With 4 bases removed from V and 3 bases from J, the gap between germline ends came to 9 bases. The DNA for the CDR3 is TGTGCCAGCAGTGCCGTGGATAAAGAGACCCAGTACTTC. As protein: CASSAVDKETQYF.

This clonotype was detected ten times or more. The chain combines TRBV6-6 with TRBJ2-6; 7 bases map to TRBD1. The CDR3 extends over 17 amino acids. Germline V lookup: CDR1 MNHNY, CDR2 SVGAGI (reference sequence). V shed 5 bases, J shed 0 bases, and the junction held 7 bases outside the gene matches. CDR3 DNA: TGTGCCAGCAGTGACAGGGTACTTAGCTCTGGGGCCAACGTCCTGACTTTC. As protein: CASSDRVLSSGANVLTF.

The chain recombines TRBV19 with TRBJ1-5; 9 nucleotides align to TRBD1. Germline-derived CDR1 and CDR2 are LNHDA and SQIVND (reference sequence). The CDR3 totals 15 residues. The V gene end was trimmed by 7 bases and the J gene end by 4 bases; junction bases not matched to a gene: 8. CDR3 in DNA: TGTGCCAGTAACCCTTGGGGGACAGGGAATCAGCCCCAGCATTTT. Translating gives CASNPWGTGNQPQHF.

The chain links TRBV29-1 to TRBJ1-3; D is uncertain. CDR3 length: 12 amino acids. Trimming took 7 bases from V and 3 from J, leaving 10 bases between them. Germline V CDR1 and CDR2: SQVTM, ANQGSEA. DNA for the CDR3: TGCAGCGAGTTTGGGGATGGAAACACCATATATTTT. Translated, it gives CSEFGDGNTIYF.

This clonotype was counted many times. The rearrangement links TRBV7-2 to TRBJ1-5, with D unclear. V gave up 1 base and J gave up 7 bases, with 14 bases separating them. This CDR3 is built from 15 residues. The germline V gene encodes CDR1 SGHTA and CDR2 FQGNSA. The CDR3 DNA follows: TGTGCCAGCAGCTTAGGGGGTGGATCCCCGCAGCCCCAGCATTTT. Translation gives CASSLGGGSPQPQHF.

This clonotype was counted a few times. The J gene is TRBJ2-2, the V gene TRBV7-2; D possibly corresponds to TRBD2 (6 bases). The CDR3 is 14 residues long. V was clipped by 2 bases and J by 5 bases, with 9 bases between them. The V gene's germline CDR1 is SGHTA and CDR2 FQGNSA. The CDR3 nucleotides read TGTGCCAGCAGCTTAACGGGAGAGACCGGGGAGCTGTTTTTT. The encoded protein is CASSLTGETGELFF.

Many counts were recorded for this clonotype. The rearrangement links TRBV12-3 or TRBV12-4 to TRBJ1-5, with D possibly matching TRBD1 (6 bases). The V gene lost 11 bases and the J gene lost 5 bases, with 16 bases spanning the gap. The CDR3 has 13 amino acids. The DNA of the CDR3 is TGTGCCTCTACCGGGACAAAGGATCAGCCCCAGCATTTT. The encoded protein is CASTGTKDQPQHF.

The rearrangement uses TRBV10-3 and TRBJ1-5; D gene uncertain. CDR3 length: 15 amino acids. Germline CDR1 and CDR2: ENHRY and SYGVKD. The ends were cut back, 6 bases at V and 0 bases at J, with 12 bases in the middle. The CDR3 spells CAISAGDGSNQPQHF. The DNA for the CDR3 is TGTGCCATCAGCGCCGGGGATGGTAGCAATCAGCCCCAGCATTTT.

The table lists this clonotype with many counts. The rearrangement links TRBV10-3 to TRBJ1-1, with 8 bases matching TRBD1. The V and J ends lost 7 bases and 5 bases, in that order; junction bases with no gene match: 6. The CDR3 totals 13 residues. The germline gives CDR1 ENHRY, CDR2 SYGVKD. The CDR3 DNA sequence: TGTGCCATCACCTCGACAGGGGAGACTGAAGCTTTCTTT. Translating gives CAITSTGETEAFF.

This clonotype showed up just a few times. This CDR3 reads CASSQEQGAGGYTF. The CDR3, as DNA: TGTGCCAGCAGCCAAGAACAGGGGGCAGGGGGCTACACCTTC. The chain is built from TRBV5-4 and TRBJ1-2, with TRBD1 identical over 9 bases. This CDR3 has 14 residues. CDR1 SGHNT and CDR2 YYREEE come from the germline V gene (reference sequence). The V segment lost 4 bases and the J segment 8 bases; nucleotides outside the gene matches: 9.

This clonotype was detected a few times. The genes are TRBV6-5 and TRBJ1-1; D might be TRBD1 (5 bases). The ends were cut back, 7 bases at V and 1 base at J, with 16 bases in the middle. Germline CDR1 is MNHEY and CDR2 is SVGAGI. The CDR3 extends over 15 amino acids. The DNA of the CDR3 is TGTGCCAGCACCCCCACCCCAAGGGGGAACACTGAAGCTTTCTTT. The encoded protein is CASTPTPRGNTEAFF.

V usage is TRBV6-6 and J usage is TRBJ2-7, with D unclear. V was trimmed by 5 bases and J by 3 bases, leaving 8 bases between them. CDR3 length equals 12 residues. Looked up from germline, CDR1 is MNHNY and CDR2 is SVGAGI (reference sequence). The CDR3 is CASSHPLYEQYF. The CDR3 nucleotides read TGTGCCAGCAGTCACCCCCTCTACGAGCAGTACTTC.

The chain links TRBV7-2 to TRBJ1-2; tentatively, D is TRBD1 (5 bases). Germline V CDR1 and CDR2: SGHTA, FQGNSA. This CDR3 has 11 residues. V was pared by 5 bases and J by 8 bases, with 9 bases between. CDR3 sequence reads: CASSKGWGYTF. The CDR3 DNA reads TGTGCCAGCAGCAAGGGGTGGGGCTACACCTTC.

The table lists this clonotype with a few counts. The chain recombines TRBV20-1 with TRBJ1-3; a weak D match, TRBD1 (6 bases). The CDR3 is 14 residues long. V was pared by 4 bases and J by 0 bases, with 10 bases between. The germline V gene encodes CDR1 DFQATT and CDR2 SNEGSKA (reference sequence). For the CDR3, the DNA is TGCAGTGCTACCGACAGGAGCTCTGGAAACACCATATATTTT. It translates to CSATDRSSGNTIYF.

The gene calls are TRBV29-1 and TRBJ1-2; D is perhaps TRBD1 (5 bases). CDR1 SQVTM and CDR2 ANQGSEA come from the germline V gene. V gave up 6 bases and J gave up 0 bases, with 17 bases separating them. This CDR3 comprises 15 residues. Here the CDR3 DNA reads TGCAGCGTCATAAGTCGACAGTCCACTAACTATGGCTACACCTTC. Residues: CSVISRQSTNYGYTF.